Listed below are T cell receptor beta chains from one sample, sequenced in a study of identical twins. TCRdb fed the 5' RACE reads into MiXCR, producing one record per CDR3 protein. Among about 530,000 distinct CDR3 sequences listed, 20% to 25% were seen once. These data were likewise used in another study, on yellow fever vaccine responses in identical twins.

Sequenced: CD4+ T cells sorted from blood. These receptors were collected from a woman under 30 in good health. The CDR3 runs from the conserved cysteine through the conserved F or W. Each record gives: clone size, V gene, J gene, D gene, CDR3 protein, CDR3 DNA. D genes are given only for firm matches. Rows give clone size only sometimes, using once, few, many, or a class for an expanded clone.

>-|TRBV12-3/TRBV12-4|TRBJ2-7|-
CASSFSLGYEQYF
TGTGCCAGCAGTTTCAGTCTGGGCTACGAGCAGTACTTC
>-|TRBV5-1|TRBJ2-2|TRBD1
CASSLRDRGTNTGELFF
TGCGCCAGCAGCTTAAGAGACAGGGGGACCAACACCGGGGAGCTGTTTTTT
>-|TRBV12-3/TRBV12-4|TRBJ1-2|TRBD1
CASSLFPDRGYGYTF
TGTGCCAGCAGTTTATTCCCCGACAGGGGCTATGGCTACACCTTC
>-|TRBV20-1|TRBJ2-1|TRBD2
CSARDLAGGYNEQFF
TGCAGTGCTAGAGATCTTGCGGGGGGGTACAATGAGCAGTTCTTC
>few|TRBV12-3/TRBV12-4|TRBJ1-6|-
CASSLKGFNSPLHF
TGTGCCAGCAGTTTAAAGGGGTTTAATTCACCCCTCCACTTT
>-|TRBV7-6|TRBJ2-1|TRBD2
CASSLGASGRWGSYNEQFF
TGTGCCAGCAGCTTAGGGGCTAGCGGGAGGTGGGGCTCCTACAATGAGCAGTTCTTC
>-|TRBV3-1|TRBJ1-6|-
CASSQVQHYNSPLHF
TGTGCCAGCAGCCAAGTGCAGCACTATAATTCACCCCTCCACTTT
>-|TRBV5-6|TRBJ2-3|TRBD2
CASSPNPGGSTDTQYF
TGTGCCAGCAGCCCAAACCCGGGGGGATCTACAGATACGCAGTATTTT
>few|TRBV24-1|TRBJ1-2|-
CATSDQHSYGYTF
TGTGCCACCAGTGATCAGCACTCCTATGGCTACACCTTC
>few|TRBV20-1|TRBJ2-1|TRBD2
CSATGLAGREQFF
TGCAGTGCAACGGGACTAGCGGGTCGGGAGCAGTTCTTC
>-|TRBV28|TRBJ2-7|-
CASLMGTYEQYF
TGTGCCAGCCTAATGGGTACCTACGAGCAGTACTTC
>-|TRBV5-6|TRBJ2-1|TRBD2
CASQLGSGSQFF
TGTGCCAGCCAGCTCGGTAGCGGGAGCCAGTTCTTC
>-|TRBV27|TRBJ2-2|-
CASSLLRGGELFF
TGTGCCAGCAGTTTATTACGGGGCGGGGAGCTGTTTTTT
>-|TRBV24-1|TRBJ2-1|-
CATSGGDWPGNEQFF
TGTGCCACCAGTGGGGGCGACTGGCCAGGGAATGAGCAGTTCTTC
>few|TRBV20-1|TRBJ1-2|TRBD1
CSAEGDRFFSGYTF
TGCAGTGCCGAGGGGGACAGGTTTTTCTCGGGCTACACCTTC
>few|TRBV7-6|TRBJ2-1|-
CASSLGVRGSYNEQFF
TGTGCCAGCAGCTTAGGAGTTAGGGGCTCCTACAATGAGCAGTTCTTC
>-|TRBV6-1|TRBJ2-2|-
CASIATDSNTGELFF
TGTGCCAGTATCGCTACAGATTCGAACACCGGGGAGCTGTTTTTT
>-|TRBV10-3|TRBJ2-3|TRBD2
CAISSGGAGDTQYF
TGTGCCATTTCAAGCGGGGGGGCAGGAGATACGCAGTATTTT
>-|TRBV12-3/TRBV12-4|TRBJ2-2|TRBD1
CASRKTGTGDTGELFF
TGTGCCAGCAGGAAAACCGGGACAGGGGACACCGGGGAGCTGTTTTTT
>-|TRBV5-1|TRBJ2-3|TRBD2
CASREGLAGITDTQYF
TGCGCCAGCAGAGAGGGCCTAGCGGGGATCACAGATACGCAGTATTTT
>-|TRBV7-6|TRBJ2-1|TRBD1
CASSLMGQGTYNEQFF
TGTGCCAGCAGCTTAATGGGACAGGGTACCTACAATGAGCAGTTCTTC
>-|TRBV12-3/TRBV12-4|TRBJ2-5|-
CASSLGTLAPQETQYF
TGTGCCAGCAGTTTGGGGACTCTAGCTCCCCAAGAGACCCAGTACTTC
>-|TRBV4-1|TRBJ2-2|TRBD2
CASSQEAGGLPGELFF
TGCGCCAGCAGCCAAGAAGCGGGGGGGCTCCCCGGGGAGCTGTTTTTT
>few|TRBV5-5|TRBJ2-1|-
CASSFLDTSSYNEQFF
TGTGCCAGCAGCTTTTTGGACACTAGCTCCTACAATGAGCAGTTCTTC